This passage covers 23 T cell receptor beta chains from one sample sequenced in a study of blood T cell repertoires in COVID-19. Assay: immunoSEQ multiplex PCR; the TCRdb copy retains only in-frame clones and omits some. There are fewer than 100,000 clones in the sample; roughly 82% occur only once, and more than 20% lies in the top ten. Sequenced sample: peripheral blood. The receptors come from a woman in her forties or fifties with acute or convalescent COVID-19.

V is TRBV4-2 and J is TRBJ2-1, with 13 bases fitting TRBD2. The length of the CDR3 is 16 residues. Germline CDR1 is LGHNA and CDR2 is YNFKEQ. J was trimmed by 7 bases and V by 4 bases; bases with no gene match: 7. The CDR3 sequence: CASSRGLAGVANEQFF. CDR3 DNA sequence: TGTGCCAGCAGCCGCGGACTAGCGGGAGTGGCAAATGAGCAGTTCTTC.

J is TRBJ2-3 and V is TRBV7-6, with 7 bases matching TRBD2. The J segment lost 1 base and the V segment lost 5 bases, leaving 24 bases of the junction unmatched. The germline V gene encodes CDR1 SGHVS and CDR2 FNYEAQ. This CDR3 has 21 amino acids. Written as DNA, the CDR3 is TGTGCCAGCAGCCATTGTAGCATGGGGGGGTGGACCCGGGAAGGCACAGATACGCAGTATTTT. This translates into CASSHCSMGGWTREGTDTQYF.

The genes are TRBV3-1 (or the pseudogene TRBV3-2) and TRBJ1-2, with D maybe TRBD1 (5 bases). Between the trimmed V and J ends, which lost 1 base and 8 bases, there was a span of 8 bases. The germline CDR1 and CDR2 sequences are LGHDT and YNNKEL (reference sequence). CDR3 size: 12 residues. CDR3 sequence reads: CASSQGGRGYTF. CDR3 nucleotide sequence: TGTGCCAGCAGCCAAGGGGGCAGGGGCTACACCTTC.

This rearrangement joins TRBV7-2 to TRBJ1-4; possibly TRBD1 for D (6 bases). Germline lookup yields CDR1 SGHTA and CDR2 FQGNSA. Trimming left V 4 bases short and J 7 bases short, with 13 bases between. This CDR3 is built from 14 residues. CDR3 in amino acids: CASSSTGRGEKLFF. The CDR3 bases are TGTGCCAGCAGCTCAACAGGGAGAGGTGAAAAACTGTTTTTT. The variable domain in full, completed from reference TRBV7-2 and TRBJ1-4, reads GAGVSQSPSNKVTEKGKDVELRCDPISGHTALYWYRQSLGQGLEFLIYFQGNSAPDKSGLPSDRFSAERTGGSVSTLTIQRTQQEDSAVYLCASSSTGRGEKLFFGSGTQLSVL.

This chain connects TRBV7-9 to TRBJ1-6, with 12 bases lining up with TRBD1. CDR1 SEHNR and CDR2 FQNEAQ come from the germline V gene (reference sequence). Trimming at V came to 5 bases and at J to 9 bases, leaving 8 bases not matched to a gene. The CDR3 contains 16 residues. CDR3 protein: CASSHRDRGQVSPLHF. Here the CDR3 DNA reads TGTGCCAGCAGCCACCGGGACAGGGGGCAGGTTTCACCCCTCCACTTT. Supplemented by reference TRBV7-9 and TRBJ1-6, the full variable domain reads DTGVSQNPRHKITKRGQNVTFRCDPISEHNRLYWYRQTLGQGPEFLTYFQNEAQLEKSRLLSDRFSAERPKGSFSTLEIQRTEQGDSAMYLCASSHRDRGQVSPLHFGNGTRLTVT.

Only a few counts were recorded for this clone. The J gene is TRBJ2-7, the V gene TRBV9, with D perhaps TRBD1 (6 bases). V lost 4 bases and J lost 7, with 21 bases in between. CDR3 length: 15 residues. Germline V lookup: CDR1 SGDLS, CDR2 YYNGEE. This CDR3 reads CASSKEGVIQGEQYF. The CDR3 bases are TGTGCCAGCAGCAAAGAGGGGGTAATTCAAGGGGAGCAGTACTTC.

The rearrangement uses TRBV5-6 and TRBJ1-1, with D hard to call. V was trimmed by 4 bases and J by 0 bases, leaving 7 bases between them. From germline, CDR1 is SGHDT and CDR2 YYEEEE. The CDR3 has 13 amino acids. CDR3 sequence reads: CASSPVVNTEAFF. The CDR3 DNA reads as TGTGCCAGCAGCCCAGTCGTGAACACTGAAGCTTTCTTT.

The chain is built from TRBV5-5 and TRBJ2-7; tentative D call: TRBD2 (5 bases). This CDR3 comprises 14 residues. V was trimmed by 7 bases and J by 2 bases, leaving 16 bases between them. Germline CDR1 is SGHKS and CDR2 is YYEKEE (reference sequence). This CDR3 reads CASALLRGPYEQYF. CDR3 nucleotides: TGTGCCAGCGCTTTGTTAAGAGGGCCCTACGAGCAGTACTTC.

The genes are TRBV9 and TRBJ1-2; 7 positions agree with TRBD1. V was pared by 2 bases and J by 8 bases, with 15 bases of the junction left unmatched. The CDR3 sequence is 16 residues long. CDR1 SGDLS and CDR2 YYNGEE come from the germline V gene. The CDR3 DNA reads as TGTGCCAGCAGCGTGGCCCCTGACAGGGTCTATGGAGGCTACACCTTC. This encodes CASSVAPDRVYGGYTF.

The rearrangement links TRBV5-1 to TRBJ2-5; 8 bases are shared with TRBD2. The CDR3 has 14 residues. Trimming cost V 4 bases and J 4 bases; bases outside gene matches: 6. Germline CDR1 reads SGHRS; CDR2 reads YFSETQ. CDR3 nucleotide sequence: TGCGCCAGCAGCCGGGGGGGCCTAGGAGAGACCCAGTACTTC. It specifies CASSRGGLGETQYF.

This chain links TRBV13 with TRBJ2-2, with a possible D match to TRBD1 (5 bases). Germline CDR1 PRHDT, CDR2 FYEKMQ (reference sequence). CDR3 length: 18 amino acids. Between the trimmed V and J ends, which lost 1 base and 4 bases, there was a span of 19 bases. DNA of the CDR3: TGTGCCAGCAGCTTAGAAGCCAGGGTGAGGATAGGCACCGGGGAGCTGTTTTTT. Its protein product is CASSLEARVRIGTGELFF.

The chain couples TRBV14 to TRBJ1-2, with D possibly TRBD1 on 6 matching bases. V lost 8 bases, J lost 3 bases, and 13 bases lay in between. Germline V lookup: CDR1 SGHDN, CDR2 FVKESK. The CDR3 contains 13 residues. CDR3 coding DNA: TGTGCCAGCGGACAGTCGACCCACTATGGCTACACCTTC. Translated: CASGQSTHYGYTF.

CDR3 loop: CATDRGRLSNQPQHF. The CDR3 DNA reads TGTGCCACCGACAGGGGCCGTCTCAGCAATCAGCCCCAGCATTTT. The rearrangement links TRBV19 to TRBJ1-5; TRBD1 matches 8 bases. The germline CDR1 and CDR2 sequences are LNHDA and SQIVND (reference sequence). There are 15 residues in the CDR3. V dropped 10 bases and J dropped 1; count of bases not matched to a gene: 9.

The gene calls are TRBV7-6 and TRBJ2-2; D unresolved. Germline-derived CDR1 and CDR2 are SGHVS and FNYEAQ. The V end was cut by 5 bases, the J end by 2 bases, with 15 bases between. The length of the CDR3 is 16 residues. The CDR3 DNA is TGTGCCAGCAGCCTTTCACTCCCCCCTAACACCGGGGAGCTGTTTTTT. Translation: CASSLSLPPNTGELFF.

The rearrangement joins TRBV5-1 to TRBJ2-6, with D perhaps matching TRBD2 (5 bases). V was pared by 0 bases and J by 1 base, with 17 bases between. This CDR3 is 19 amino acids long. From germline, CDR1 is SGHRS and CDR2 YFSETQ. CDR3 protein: CASSLEVSGLGSGANVLTF. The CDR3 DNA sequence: TGCGCCAGCAGCTTGGAAGTCTCGGGGTTGGGTTCTGGGGCCAACGTCCTGACTTTC. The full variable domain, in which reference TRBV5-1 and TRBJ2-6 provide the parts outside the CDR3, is KAGVTQTPRYLIKTRGQQVTLSCSPISGHRSVSWYQQTPGQGLQFLFEYFSETQRNKGNFPGRFSGRQFSNSRSEMNVSTLELGDSALYLCASSLEVSGLGSGANVLTFGAGSRLTVL.

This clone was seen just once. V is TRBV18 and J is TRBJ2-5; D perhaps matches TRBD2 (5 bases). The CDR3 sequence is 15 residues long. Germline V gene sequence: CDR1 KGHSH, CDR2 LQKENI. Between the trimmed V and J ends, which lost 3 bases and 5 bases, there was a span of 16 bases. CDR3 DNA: TGTGCCAGCTCACCCCGAGGGCTAGCCGCTGAGACCCAGTACTTC. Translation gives CASSPRGLAAETQYF.

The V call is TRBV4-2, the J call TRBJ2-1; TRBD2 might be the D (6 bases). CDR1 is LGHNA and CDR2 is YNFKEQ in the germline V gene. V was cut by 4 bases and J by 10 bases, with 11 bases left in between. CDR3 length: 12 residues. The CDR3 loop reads CASSPGLKEQFF. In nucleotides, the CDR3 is TGTGCCAGCAGCCCGGGACTCAAGGAGCAGTTCTTC.

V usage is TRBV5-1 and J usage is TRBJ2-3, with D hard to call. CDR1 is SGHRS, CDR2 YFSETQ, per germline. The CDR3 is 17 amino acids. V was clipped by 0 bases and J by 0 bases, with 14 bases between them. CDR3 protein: CASSLAKSVSSTDTQYF. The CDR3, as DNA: TGCGCCAGCAGCTTGGCCAAGAGCGTCTCTAGCACAGATACGCAGTATTTT.

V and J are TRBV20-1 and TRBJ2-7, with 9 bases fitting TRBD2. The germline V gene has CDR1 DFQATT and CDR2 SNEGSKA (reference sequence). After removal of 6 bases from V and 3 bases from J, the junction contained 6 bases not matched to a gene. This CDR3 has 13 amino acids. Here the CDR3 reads CSASSGSGYEQYF. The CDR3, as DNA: TGCAGTGCAAGTAGCGGGAGTGGCTACGAGCAGTACTTC.

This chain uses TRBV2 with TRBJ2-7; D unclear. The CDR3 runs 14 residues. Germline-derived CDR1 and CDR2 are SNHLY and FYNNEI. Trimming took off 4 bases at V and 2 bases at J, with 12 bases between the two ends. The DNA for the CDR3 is TGTGCCAGCAGTGGGGTCAGGTTACCCTACGAGCAGTACTTC. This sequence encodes CASSGVRLPYEQYF.

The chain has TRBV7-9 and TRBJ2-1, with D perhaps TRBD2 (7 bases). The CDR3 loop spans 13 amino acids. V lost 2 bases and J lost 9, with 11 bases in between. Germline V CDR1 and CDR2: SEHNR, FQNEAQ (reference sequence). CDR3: CASSLWGGREQFF. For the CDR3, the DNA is TGTGCCAGCAGCTTATGGGGGGGGCGTGAGCAGTTCTTC.

CDR3 amino acids: CASSLATGVNEQYF. CDR3 DNA: TGTGCCAGCAGTTTAGCGACAGGGGTCAACGAGCAGTACTTC. This chain uses TRBV27 with TRBJ2-7, with TRBD1 matching over 8 bases. Trimming at V came to 2 bases and at J to 5 bases, leaving 5 bases not matched to a gene. Germline CDR1 reads MNHEY; CDR2 reads SMNVEV (reference sequence). The CDR3 has 14 amino acids.

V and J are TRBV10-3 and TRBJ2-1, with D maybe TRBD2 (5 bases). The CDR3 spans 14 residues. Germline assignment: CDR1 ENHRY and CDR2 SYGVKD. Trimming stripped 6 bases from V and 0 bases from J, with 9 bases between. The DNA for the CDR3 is TGTGCCATCAGGAGCGGAGGCTCCTACAATGAGCAGTTCTTC. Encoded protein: CAIRSGGSYNEQFF.